Below are 7 T cell receptor beta chains sequenced from a single sample in a study of T cell changes during pregnancy in multiple sclerosis. Data came from immunoSEQ multiplex PCR; TCRdb stores just in-frame clones and leaves some out. The table lists about 99,000 clones, about 93% of them singletons. The material sequenced was peripheral blood, taken after pregnancy. The source of these receptors is a female donor with multiple sclerosis, enrolled in a pregnancy study.

The CDR3 sequence is CASSLVGGNQPQHF. CDR3 sequence (DNA): TGTGCCAGCAGCTTAGTAGGAGGGAATCAGCCCCAGCATTTT. This chain joins TRBV11-2 and TRBJ1-5, with D unresolved. The V and J ends lost 1 base and 4 bases respectively, with 8 bases between them. CDR3 length: 14 residues. Germline V CDR1 and CDR2: SGHAT, FQNNGV.

The chain is built from TRBV11-3 and TRBJ1-5, with D perhaps matching TRBD1 (6 bases). The germline gives CDR1 SGHNT, CDR2 YENEEA. The CDR3 runs 14 residues. Trimming left V 0 bases short and J 7 bases short, with 10 bases between. The CDR3 here is CASSLEGAGQPQHF. The CDR3 nucleotides are TGTGCCAGCAGCTTAGAGGGGGCAGGGCAGCCCCAGCATTTT.

The rearrangement joins TRBV2 to TRBJ2-5; D may be TRBD2 (6 bases). There are 15 residues in the CDR3. Trimming stripped 6 bases from V and 0 bases from J, with 14 bases between. Germline V gives CDR1 SNHLY, CDR2 FYNNEI. The CDR3 is CASSLGGANQETQYF. CDR3 nucleotide sequence: TGTGCCAGCAGCTTGGGAGGCGCCAACCAAGAGACCCAGTACTTC.

This rearrangement joins TRBV30 to TRBJ2-3; D might be TRBD1 (5 bases). V was trimmed by 0 bases and J by 0 bases, leaving 10 bases between them. Germline values: CDR1 GTSNPN, CDR2 SVGIG (reference sequence). The CDR3 contains 15 residues. Here the CDR3 reads CAWSVGAKSTDTQYF. For the CDR3, the DNA is TGTGCCTGGAGTGTAGGGGCGAAGAGCACAGATACGCAGTATTTT.

The chain combines TRBV6-1 with TRBJ2-6; 7 bases fit TRBD2. There are 15 residues in the CDR3. V lost 8 bases to trimming and J lost 0 bases; unmatched junction nucleotides: 4. Germline V gives CDR1 MNHNS, CDR2 SASEGT. CDR3 coding DNA: TGTGCCAGCCGCCCGGGGGGCTCTGGGGCCAACGTCCTGACTTTC. Protein product: CASRPGGSGANVLTF.

V usage is TRBV7-9 and J usage is TRBJ2-3, with a possible D match to TRBD2 (5 bases). The CDR3 contains 12 residues. Trimming took 5 bases from V and 6 from J, leaving 9 bases between them. CDR1 is SEHNR, CDR2 FQNEAQ, per germline (reference sequence). The CDR3 nucleotides are TGTGCCAGCAGCGGCAGCGGCGATACGCAGTATTTT. Translating gives CASSGSGDTQYF.

The chain recombines TRBV9 with TRBJ2-2, with a tentative D call TRBD2 (5 bases). The V end was cut by 0 bases, the J end by 7 bases, with 13 bases between. The CDR3 is made up of 15 amino acids. Germline assignment: CDR1 SGDLS and CDR2 YYNGEE. The CDR3 bases are TGTGCCAGCAGCGTAGCGAGTAAGGGAGACGGGGAGCTGTTTTTT. As protein: CASSVASKGDGELFF.